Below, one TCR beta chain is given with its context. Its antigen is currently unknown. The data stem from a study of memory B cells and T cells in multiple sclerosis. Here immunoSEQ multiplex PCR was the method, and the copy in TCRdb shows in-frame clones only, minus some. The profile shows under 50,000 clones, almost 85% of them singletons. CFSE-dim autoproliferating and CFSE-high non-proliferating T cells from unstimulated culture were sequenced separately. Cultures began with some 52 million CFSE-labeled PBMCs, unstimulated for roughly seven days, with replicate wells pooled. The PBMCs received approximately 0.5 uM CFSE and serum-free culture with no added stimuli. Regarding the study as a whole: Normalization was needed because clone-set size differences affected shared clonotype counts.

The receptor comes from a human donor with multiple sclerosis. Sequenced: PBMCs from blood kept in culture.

This CDR3 is CASSFSSGGGHNEQFF. The CDR3 region has the DNA TGTGCCAGCAGCTTTAGTAGCGGGGGGGGCCACAATGAGCAGTTCTTC. The chain carries TRBV11-3 and TRBJ2-1, with TRBD2 identical over 11 bases. This CDR3 has 16 amino acids. After removal of 3 bases from V and 5 bases from J, the junction contained 6 bases not matched to a gene. Germline CDR1 SGHNT, CDR2 YENEEA.